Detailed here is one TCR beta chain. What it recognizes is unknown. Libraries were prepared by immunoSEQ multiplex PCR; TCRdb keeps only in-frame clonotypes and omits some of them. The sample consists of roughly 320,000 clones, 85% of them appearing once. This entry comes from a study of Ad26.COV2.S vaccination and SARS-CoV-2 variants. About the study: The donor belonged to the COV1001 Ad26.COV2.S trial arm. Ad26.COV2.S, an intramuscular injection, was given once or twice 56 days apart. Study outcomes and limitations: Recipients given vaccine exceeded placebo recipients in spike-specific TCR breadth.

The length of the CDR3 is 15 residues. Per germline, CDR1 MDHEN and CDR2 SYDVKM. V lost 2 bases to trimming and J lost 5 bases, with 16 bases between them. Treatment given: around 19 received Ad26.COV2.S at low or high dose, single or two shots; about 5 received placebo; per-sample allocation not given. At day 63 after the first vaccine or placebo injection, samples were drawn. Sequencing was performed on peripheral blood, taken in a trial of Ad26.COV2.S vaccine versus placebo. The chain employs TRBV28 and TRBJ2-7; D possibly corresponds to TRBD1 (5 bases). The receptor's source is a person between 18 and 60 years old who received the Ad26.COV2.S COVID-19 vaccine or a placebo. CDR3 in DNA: TGTGCCAGCAGTTTACTACAGGATAAGAATGACGAGCAGTACTTC. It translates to CASSLLQDKNDEQYF.